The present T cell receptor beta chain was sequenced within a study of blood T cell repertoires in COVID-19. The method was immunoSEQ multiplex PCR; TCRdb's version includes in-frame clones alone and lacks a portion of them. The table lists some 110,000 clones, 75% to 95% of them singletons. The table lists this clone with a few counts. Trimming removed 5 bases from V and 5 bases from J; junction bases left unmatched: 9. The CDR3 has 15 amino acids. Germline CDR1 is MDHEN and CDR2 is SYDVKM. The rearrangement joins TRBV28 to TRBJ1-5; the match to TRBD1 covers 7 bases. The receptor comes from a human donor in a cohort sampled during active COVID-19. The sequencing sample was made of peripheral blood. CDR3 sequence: CASSQGDRAYQPQHF. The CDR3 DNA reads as TGTGCCAGCAGTCAGGGCGACAGGGCATATCAGCCCCAGCATTTT.